The rows below give T cell receptor beta chains drawn from one sample of a study of shared clonotypes between healthy human individuals. Profiled with immunoSEQ multiplex PCR; TCRdb holds only in-frame clones, not every one. The table records fewer than 500,000 clones, roughly 79% of them present only once. Sequenced sample: PBMCs. These receptors came from a woman aged 35 to 49 in good health. Some clones in this sample may be carry-over from other donors' samples. The CDR3 runs from the conserved cysteine through the conserved F or W. The D gene is left open where the match is weak. For some rows the clone size is stated as once, few or many, or as a class when expanded; others skip it.

CDR3 DNA,CDR3 protein,V gene,clone size,J gene,CDR3 length,D gene
TGTGCCAGCAGTTCCAACGGGGCCTACTATGGCTACACCTTC,CASSSNGAYYGYTF,TRBV28,-,TRBJ1-2,14,-
TGTGCCAGCAGCCCGGGACTAGCGGGAGTTGAGCAGTACTTC,CASSPGLAGVEQYF,TRBV9,-,TRBJ2-7,14,TRBD2
TGCGCCAGCAGCTTGGGAGGGTCGGGCTACGAGCAGTACTTC,CASSLGGSGYEQYF,TRBV5-1,few,TRBJ2-7,14,-
TGTGCCAGCAGACTAGCGGGAGGAAAAGAGACCCAGTACTTC,CASRLAGGKETQYF,TRBV6-1,-,TRBJ2-5,14,TRBD2
TGCGCCAGCAGCTTTCGGGGTCTAGACTTGGGTGAGCAGTTCTTC,CASSFRGLDLGEQFF,TRBV5-1,-,TRBJ2-1,15,-
TGTGCCAGCGAACCCCGGGGGAGTGGAAACACCATATATTTT,CASEPRGSGNTIYF,TRBV7-9,-,TRBJ1-3,14,-
TGCGCCAGCAGCCAAGTTCTATACAGGGCGAACACTGAAGCTTTCTTT,CASSQVLYRANTEAFF,TRBV4-1,-,TRBJ1-1,16,-
TGTGCCAGCAGCTTGGCTAGCGGGAGGGATGGTGAGCAGTTCTTC,CASSLASGRDGEQFF,TRBV5-5,-,TRBJ2-1,15,TRBD2
TGTGCCTGGAGGACAGGGGGCATCACTGAAGCTTTCTTT,CAWRTGGITEAFF,TRBV30,-,TRBJ1-1,13,TRBD1
TGCGCCAGCAGCTTGGACGGTTATAGCAATCAGCCCCAGCATTTT,CASSLDGYSNQPQHF,TRBV5-1,-,TRBJ1-5,15,-
TGTGCCAGCATACTGGATCGATCCACCAACAATGAGCAGTTCTTC,CASILDRSTNNEQFF,TRBV27,-,TRBJ2-1,15,-
TGCGCCAGCAGCCACGGATTGAACACTGAAGCTTTCTTT,CASSHGLNTEAFF,TRBV4-3,-,TRBJ1-1,13,-
TGTGCCAGCAGCTTGGACAGGGTCAACGAGCAGTACTTC,CASSLDRVNEQYF,TRBV7-8,-,TRBJ2-7,13,TRBD1
TGTGCCAGCAGTGAAGGTCCCACGGGTTTT,CASSEGPTGF,TRBV6-1,-,TRBJ2-3,10,-
TGCAGTGCCCCCATGATGGGCGGCTACACCTTC,CSAPMMGGYTF,TRBV20-1,-,TRBJ1-2,11,-
TGTGCCAGCAGCCGAGAGGACAGGGTCTACGAGCAGTACTTC,CASSREDRVYEQYF,TRBV5-4,-,TRBJ2-7,14,TRBD1
TGTGCCTGGAGTCCCACAGGACGGTACTACGAGCAGTACTTC,CAWSPTGRYYEQYF,TRBV30,-,TRBJ2-7,14,-
TGTGCCAGCAGCCCTCTCCAGGGGACCACCGGGGAGCTGTTTTTT,CASSPLQGTTGELFF,TRBV5-4,-,TRBJ2-2,15,-
TGTGCCACCAGCAGAGATCGGGGAGGGGACGAGCAGTACTTC,CATSRDRGGDEQYF,TRBV15,once,TRBJ2-7,14,TRBD2
TGTGCCAGCAGCCAAGCGGGACAGCTGAATGAAAAACTGTTTTTT,CASSQAGQLNEKLFF,TRBV4-2,-,TRBJ1-4,15,TRBD1
TGTGCCTGGTCACCGGGGTTAAAAGAGACCCAGTACTTC,CAWSPGLKETQYF,TRBV30,-,TRBJ2-5,13,-
TGCAGCGTTTCGGGAACGGTCGACGAGCAGTACTTC,CSVSGTVDEQYF,TRBV29-1,-,TRBJ2-7,12,-
TGTGCCAGCAGCTTTTTGTCGGGCGTCGGCTACACCTTC,CASSFLSGVGYTF,TRBV11-2,-,TRBJ1-2,13,-
TGTGCCAGCAGTTTTCCAGAGACAGGGGGCAATGAGCAGTTCTTC,CASSFPETGGNEQFF,TRBV28,-,TRBJ2-1,15,TRBD1
TGTGCCAGCAGCGAACAACTGTTATTAGCCAAAAACATTCAGTACTTC,CASSEQLLLAKNIQYF,TRBV7-9,once,TRBJ2-4,16,-
TGTGCCAGCAGCTTACTCTCAGGGCGCGGCACTGAAGCTTTCTTT,CASSLLSGRGTEAFF,TRBV7-9,-,TRBJ1-1,15,-
TGTGCCAGCAGCCAACAAGGGATTGGCTACACCTTC,CASSQQGIGYTF,TRBV14,few,TRBJ1-2,12,-
TGTGCCAGCAGTGCCTCAGGGGACTCTAGCACAGATACGCAGTATTTT,CASSASGDSSTDTQYF,TRBV2,-,TRBJ2-3,16,-
TGCGCCAGCAGCCCAGCGGAAGTCTACAATGAGCAGTTCTTC,CASSPAEVYNEQFF,TRBV4-1,-,TRBJ2-1,14,-
TGCGCCAGCAGTGGTGGGGGGTTCCGGAGCAATCAGCCCCAGCATTTT,CASSGGGFRSNQPQHF,TRBV10-2,-,TRBJ1-5,16,-
TGTGCCAGCAGCCAGGATAGCGGGAGGAGGAACGAGCAGTACTTC,CASSQDSGRRNEQYF,TRBV14,-,TRBJ2-7,15,TRBD2
TGTGCCAGCAGTTTGGCGGGAGGGCGCACCGGGGAGCTGTTTTTT,CASSLAGGRTGELFF,TRBV11-3,-,TRBJ2-2,15,TRBD2
TGTGCCAGCAGCCAGTCCTTTGGGCACGAGCAGTACTTC,CASSQSFGHEQYF,TRBV11-3,-,TRBJ2-7,13,-
TGTGCCAGCAGTAACTCCCGAGGAGCTTTCTTT,CASSNSRGAFF,TRBV25-1,few,TRBJ1-1,11,-
TGCGCCAGCAGCATCGGGGACAGGGGGCGAATTGAAAAACTGTTTTTT,CASSIGDRGRIEKLFF,TRBV5-1,many,TRBJ1-4,16,TRBD1
TGCGCCAGCAGTCTTACTAGCGTAAGCTCCTACAATGAGCAGTTCTTC,CASSLTSVSSYNEQFF,TRBV4-1,-,TRBJ2-1,16,TRBD2
TGCGCCAGCAGGGCTAGCGGGGGCGCATGGTACTTC,CASRASGGAWYF,TRBV5-1,-,TRBJ2-5,12,TRBD2
TGTGCCAGCATTTCCTTCGAGGACACAGATACGCAGTATTTT,CASISFEDTDTQYF,TRBV27,-,TRBJ2-3,14,-
TGTGCCAGCAGCTTTAAGGAGGACGGACGGGCTTCACCCCTCCACTTT,CASSFKEDGRASPLHF,TRBV5-4,-,TRBJ1-6,16,-
TGTGCCAGCAGCCCCCTTGAAGGGGGCTCCTGGAAAGCTTTCTTT,CASSPLEGGSWKAFF,TRBV14,-,TRBJ1-1,15,TRBD1
TGTGCCAGCTCTCAACTCCCCGGGGCTAGCGGAAACACCGGGGAGCTGTTTTTT,CASSQLPGASGNTGELFF,TRBV28,-,TRBJ2-2,18,TRBD2
TGTGCCAGTAAACAGGGGACGTCTGGAAACACCATATATTTT,CASKQGTSGNTIYF,TRBV19,once,TRBJ1-3,14,TRBD1
TGCGCCAGCAGCTTAACGGCCGTTCATGGCTACACCTTC,CASSLTAVHGYTF,TRBV5-1,many,TRBJ1-2,13,-
TGTGCCAGCAGCGGGGGCGCTAGCGGTTACCAAGAGACCCAGTACTTC,CASSGGASGYQETQYF,TRBV9,-,TRBJ2-5,16,TRBD2
TGTGCCAGTAGTATCGGACAGAGTAATGAAAAACTGTTTTTT,CASSIGQSNEKLFF,TRBV19,-,TRBJ1-4,14,-
TGTGCCAGCCAGGGACAGGAGGGGTGGACCCAGTACTTC,CASQGQEGWTQYF,TRBV6-6,-,TRBJ2-5,13,TRBD1
TGTGCCAGCAGTGAAGCGCTTGGTCAGGGTGAAAAACTGTTTTTT,CASSEALGQGEKLFF,TRBV2,once,TRBJ1-4,15,-
TGCGCCAGCAGTGACGTGGTAGCGGGAGGGGGTCGCAATGAGCAGTTCTTC,CASSDVVAGGGRNEQFF,TRBV10-2,once,TRBJ2-1,17,TRBD2
TGTGCCAGCAGCTTAACTAGCGGGAGTCCAGATACGCAGTATTTT,CASSLTSGSPDTQYF,TRBV7-2,many,TRBJ2-3,15,TRBD2
TGTGCCAGCAGACGGGACAGCGAAGCTTTCTTT,CASRRDSEAFF,TRBV6-5,-,TRBJ1-1,11,TRBD1
TGTGCCAGCAGCTACCGGACAGGGGGCATTAACGAGTACTTC,CASSYRTGGINEYF,TRBV5-8,-,TRBJ2-5,14,TRBD1